This T cell receptor beta chain was obtained from a study of T cell changes during pregnancy in multiple sclerosis. Profiled with immunoSEQ multiplex PCR; TCRdb holds only in-frame clones, not every one. The repertoire holds about 60,000 clones, with 80% to 95% as singletons. In germline, CDR1 is SEHNR, CDR2 FQNEAQ (reference sequence). Trimming cost V 5 bases and J 6 bases, with 13 bases left between them. The CDR3 has 13 residues. This rearrangement joins TRBV7-9 to TRBJ1-2, with no clear D. The specimen was peripheral blood, collected in the first trimester of pregnancy. This clonotype was sampled from a female donor with multiple sclerosis, enrolled in a pregnancy study. The CDR3 region is CASSPRGHHGYTF. The CDR3 DNA reads TGTGCCAGCAGCCCGCGTGGGCATCATGGCTACACCTTC.